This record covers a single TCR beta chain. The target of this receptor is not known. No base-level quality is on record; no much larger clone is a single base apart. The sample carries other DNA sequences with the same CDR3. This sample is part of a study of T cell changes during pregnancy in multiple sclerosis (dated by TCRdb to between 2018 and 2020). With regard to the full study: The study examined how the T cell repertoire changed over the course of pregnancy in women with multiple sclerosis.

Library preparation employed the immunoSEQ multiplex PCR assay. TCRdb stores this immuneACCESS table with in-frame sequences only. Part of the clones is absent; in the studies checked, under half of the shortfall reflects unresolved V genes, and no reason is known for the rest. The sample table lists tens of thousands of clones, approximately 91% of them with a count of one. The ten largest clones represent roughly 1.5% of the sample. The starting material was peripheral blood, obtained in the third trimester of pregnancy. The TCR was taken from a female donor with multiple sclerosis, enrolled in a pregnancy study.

The CDR3 here reads CASSQDLRASGYTF. The DNA sequence is as follows: TGCGCCAGCAGCCAAGATCTGAGGGCCTCCGGCTACACCTTC. In this chain, TRBV4-3 is recombined with TRBJ1-2, with an unclear D gene assignment. From its cysteine to its phenylalanine, the CDR3 spans 14 amino acids. Only the CDR3 portion is preserved as DNA: 42 bases, with reading frame beginning at the first base. The V and J ends are trimmed by 0 bases and 8 bases, leaving 13 bases between them. CDR1 and CDR2 (LGHNA, YSLEER) derive from the germline V gene.